These 25 T cell receptor beta chains came from one sample sequenced in a study of beta chain features in type 1 diabetes. Regarding the study as a whole: Shortening of TCRB CDR3s, moderate but significant, appeared in all four CD4+ subsets of Type 1 diabetes patients.

Which antigens these TCRs recognize remains unknown. The sequenced template was cDNA made from the entire isolated RNA. Clones were sequenced by immunoSEQ multiplex PCR, and TCRdb holds only the in-frame ones, with some missing. The sample includes 300,000 to 350,000 clones, approximately 9.9% of them seen just once. The sequencing input was central memory CD4+ T cells from blood. These receptors all stem from a young man with type 1 diabetes.

This clone was recorded a few times. The chain links TRBV6-5 to TRBJ2-3; D possibly matches TRBD1 or TRBD2 (5 bases each). The CDR3 sequence is 14 residues long. Germline loops: CDR1 MNHEY, CDR2 SVGAGI. Trimming took 6 bases from V and 2 from J, leaving 12 bases between them. CDR3: CASSRVGDTDTQYF. Written as DNA, the CDR3 is TGTGCCAGCAGCCGTGTGGGGGACACAGATACGCAGTATTTT.

This chain connects TRBV27 to TRBJ2-3; TRBD1 matches at 7 bases. V shed 2 bases and J 7 bases; nucleotides not matched to a gene: 15. There are 17 residues in the CDR3. Germline lookup yields CDR1 MNHEY and CDR2 SMNVEV (reference sequence). In DNA, the CDR3 is TGTGCCAGCAGTTTAAGGTGGTCGGATGGCAGGGGGTATACGCAGTATTTT. Amino acid sequence: CASSLRWSDGRGYTQYF.

The chain is built from TRBV5-6 and TRBJ1-5; D ambiguous. The length of the CDR3 is 15 residues. V gave up 2 bases and J gave up 4 bases, with 13 bases separating them. Germline CDR1 is SGHDT and CDR2 is YYEEEE. CDR3 DNA: TGTGCCAGCAGCTTCAGGCCCGACGGGAATCAGCCCCAGCATTTT. Translating it yields CASSFRPDGNQPQHF.

This clone came up a few times. The rearrangement links TRBV7-2 to TRBJ2-7, with D possibly being TRBD2 (6 bases). The CDR3 contains 13 residues. V was shortened by 3 bases and J by 3 bases, with 9 bases between the two germline ends. The V gene's germline CDR1 is SGHTA and CDR2 FQGNSA. CDR3 protein: CASSFQEGYEQYF. CDR3 coding DNA: TGTGCCAGCAGCTTCCAGGAGGGCTACGAGCAGTACTTC.

J is TRBJ2-3 and V is TRBV9; no reliable D call. CDR1 is SGDLS, CDR2 YYNGEE, per germline. The CDR3 is made up of 14 amino acids. V was clipped by 0 bases and J by 1 base, with 6 bases between them. The CDR3 DNA reads TGTGCCAGCAGCGTAGCTGAAGGCACAGATACGCAGTATTTT. Encoded protein: CASSVAEGTDTQYF.

This clone was counted only a few times. The rearrangement links TRBV7-2 to TRBJ1-2; no clear D gene. Germline-derived CDR1 and CDR2 are SGHTA and FQGNSA. This CDR3 comprises 14 residues. Trimming shortened V by 5 bases and J by 6 bases, and 16 bases separated the two germline ends. This CDR3 is CASSPPKAQNGYTF. The CDR3 DNA sequence: TGTGCCAGCAGCCCCCCCAAGGCCCAAAATGGCTACACCTTC.

In this sample, this clone turned up a few times. The J gene is TRBJ2-2, the V gene TRBV5-1; the D gene is possibly TRBD2 (6 bases). CDR3 length: 12 amino acids. The V gene's germline CDR1 is SGHRS and CDR2 YFSETQ. V was trimmed by 5 bases and J by 5 bases, leaving 7 bases between them. CDR3 sequence (DNA): TGCGCCAGCAGAAGCGGGACCGGGGAGCTGTTTTTT. It translates to CASRSGTGELFF. Full variable domain (rest looked up from reference TRBV5-1 and TRBJ2-2): KAGVTQTPRYLIKTRGQQVTLSCSPISGHRSVSWYQQTPGQGLQFLFEYFSETQRNKGNFPGRFSGRQFSNSRSEMNVSTLELGDSALYLCASRSGTGELFFGEGSRLTVL.

As regards this clone: The same CDR3 also results from other DNA sequences found in this sample. CDR3 loop: CASSLAQETQYF. CDR3 coding DNA: TGTGCCAGCAGCTTAGCCCAAGAGACCCAGTACTTC. The chain is built from TRBV7-9 and TRBJ2-5, with D unclear. The germline gives CDR1 SEHNR, CDR2 FQNEAQ (reference sequence). V lost 0 bases and J lost 1, with 0 bases in between. The CDR3 contains 12 residues.

The chain is built from TRBV6-5 and TRBJ2-5, with TRBD1 matching over 8 bases. CDR3 size: 13 residues. The V gene's germline CDR1 is MNHEY and CDR2 SVGAGI. The J segment lost 5 bases and the V segment lost 6 bases, leaving 5 bases of the junction unmatched. CDR3 DNA sequence: TGTGCCAGCAGGGCAGGGGGCTGGGAGACCCAGTACTTC. Translation: CASRAGGWETQYF.

The chain combines TRBV5-4 with TRBJ2-5, with D perhaps TRBD1 (6 bases). V dropped 4 bases and J dropped 4 bases, with 17 bases sitting between them. CDR3 length: 15 amino acids. CDR1 is SGHNT and CDR2 is YYREEE in the germline V gene (reference sequence). CDR3 in amino acids: CASSDHRARIETQYF. The CDR3 DNA reads TGTGCCAGCAGCGATCACAGGGCGAGGATAGAGACCCAGTACTTC.

On this clone: Different DNA sequences within this sample yield the same CDR3. V usage is TRBV10-3 and J usage is TRBJ2-2, with 8 bases identical to TRBD1. The V segment lost 6 bases and the J segment 1 base; nucleotides outside the gene matches: 4. From germline, CDR1 is ENHRY and CDR2 SYGVKD. CDR3 length: 15 residues. CDR3 bases: TGTGCCATCAGCCCTGGACAGGGGAACACCGGGGAGCTGTTTTTT. Its protein is CAISPGQGNTGELFF.

The rearrangement uses TRBV19 and TRBJ1-2; 7 bases line up with TRBD1. Looked up from germline, CDR1 is LNHDA and CDR2 is SQIVND (reference sequence). The CDR3 extends over 14 amino acids. The trim removed 5 bases at V and 6 bases at J, leaving 9 bases unmatched. In DNA form, the CDR3 reads TGTGCCAGTAGTCGCAAGACAGGGCTTGATGGCTACACCTTC. It translates to CASSRKTGLDGYTF.

The V and J genes are TRBV9 and TRBJ2-3; TRBD2 might be the D (6 bases). Germline CDR1 and CDR2: SGDLS and YYNGEE. CDR3 size: 15 residues. Trimming removed 3 bases from V and 2 bases from J, with 13 bases in between. The CDR3 DNA sequence: TGTGCCAGCAGCGCCGCCGGGACTTCCACAGATACGCAGTATTTT. Translated: CASSAAGTSTDTQYF.

The rearrangement links TRBV28 to TRBJ1-5; D remains ambiguous. The length of the CDR3 is 14 residues. The germline V and J ends were trimmed by 4 bases and 4 bases, with 11 bases remaining between them. Germline CDR1 reads MDHEN; CDR2 reads SYDVKM. CDR3 sequence reads: CASSSPGLNQPQHF. For the CDR3, the DNA is TGTGCCAGCAGTTCACCAGGACTTAATCAGCCCCAGCATTTT. The complete variable domain, with remaining parts taken from reference TRBV28 and TRBJ1-5, reads DVKVTQSSRYLVKRTGEKVFLECVQDMDHENMFWYRQDPGLGLRLIYFSYDVKMKEKGDIPEGYSVSREKKERFSLILESASTNQTSMYLCASSSPGLNQPQHFGDGTRLSIL.

This sequence joins TRBV5-6 and TRBJ1-6; possibly TRBD1 for D (6 bases). The germline V gene encodes CDR1 SGHDT and CDR2 YYEEEE. The length of the CDR3 is 14 residues. Trimming removed 4 bases at V and 7 bases at J, with 12 bases between. The CDR3 DNA follows: TGTGCCAGCAGCCGATGGACAGTCAATTCACCCCTCCACTTT. It translates to CASSRWTVNSPLHF.

Only a few counts were recorded for this clone. This chain links TRBV6-1 with TRBJ2-3; the D gene is possibly TRBD1 (5 bases). V lost 6 bases to trimming and J lost 6 bases, with 10 bases between them. CDR3 size: 12 residues. CDR1 is MNHNS and CDR2 is SASEGT in the germline V gene. As DNA, the CDR3 is TGTGCCAGCAGACAGGCAGACGATACGCAGTATTTT. As protein: CASRQADDTQYF.

The rearrangement links TRBV7-8 to TRBJ2-7; D possibly corresponds to TRBD1 (6 bases). Between the trimmed V and J ends, which lost 2 bases and 1 base, there was a span of 9 bases. CDR3 size: 14 residues. The germline gives CDR1 SGHVS, CDR2 FQNEAQ. The CDR3, as DNA: TGTGCCAGCAGCTTACAGGGGCAGTCCTACGAGCAGTACTTC. It specifies CASSLQGQSYEQYF.

The V gene is TRBV6-6, the J gene TRBJ2-5; a weak D match, TRBD1 (5 bases). CDR3 length: 14 residues. The germline V and J ends were trimmed by 4 bases and 0 bases, with 9 bases remaining between them. The germline gives CDR1 MNHNY, CDR2 SVGAGI (reference sequence). The CDR3 is CASSSLGDQETQYF. The CDR3 DNA reads TGTGCCAGCAGTTCCTTAGGGGACCAAGAGACCCAGTACTTC.

This clone showed up just a few times. This chain joins TRBV5-1 and TRBJ1-6; D is unresolved. There are 15 residues in the CDR3. The germline V gene encodes CDR1 SGHRS and CDR2 YFSETQ. V dropped 4 bases and J dropped 2 bases, with 10 bases sitting between them. The CDR3 DNA follows: TGCGCCAGCAGCCGAGAGGAAACCTATAATTCACCCCTCCACTTT. Its translation is CASSREETYNSPLHF. Combining the CDR3 with reference TRBV5-1 and TRBJ1-6 gives the whole variable domain KAGVTQTPRYLIKTRGQQVTLSCSPISGHRSVSWYQQTPGQGLQFLFEYFSETQRNKGNFPGRFSGRQFSNSRSEMNVSTLELGDSALYLCASSREETYNSPLHFGNGTRLTVT.

This clone was recorded a few times. The V and J genes are TRBV11-2 and TRBJ2-3, with 14 nucleotides matching TRBD2. Germline-derived CDR1 and CDR2 are SGHAT and FQNNGV. The CDR3 extends over 18 amino acids. V trimming: 3 bases; J trimming: 0 bases; junction bases outside the gene matches: 5. In DNA form, the CDR3 reads TGTGCCAGCAGCTTGGGACTAGCGGGGGCCCTTAGCACAGATACGCAGTATTTT. Translated: CASSLGLAGALSTDTQYF.

This clone was seen a few times. The chain has TRBV7-2 and TRBJ2-7; D is perhaps TRBD2 (5 bases). Germline V gives CDR1 SGHTA, CDR2 FQGNSA. The CDR3 runs 13 residues. Trimming removed 5 bases at V and 8 bases at J, with 16 bases between. CDR3 nucleotides: TGTGCCAGCAGCGTGATCGTAGCGAGGCAGCAGTACTTC. This gives the protein CASSVIVARQQYF.

In its sample, this clone was seen a few times. This sequence joins TRBV19 and TRBJ1-2; a possible D gene is TRBD1 (5 bases). V was cut by 8 bases and J by 8 bases, with 18 bases left in between. CDR1 is LNHDA and CDR2 is SQIVND in the germline V gene (reference sequence). The CDR3 totals 13 residues. CDR3 bases: TGTGCCAGTTCCCGGGGCATCTCAGAAGGCTACACCTTC. It codes for CASSRGISEGYTF.

The V call is TRBV4-3, the J call TRBJ2-3; a possible D gene is TRBD1 (5 bases). Per the germline V gene, CDR1 is LGHNA and CDR2 is YSLEER. The CDR3 runs to 16 residues. V lost 0 bases to trimming and J lost 2 bases, with 12 bases between them. This CDR3 is CASSQDGRATTDTQYF. Here the CDR3 DNA reads TGCGCCAGCAGCCAAGATGGCAGGGCCACCACAGATACGCAGTATTTT.

The CDR3 coding sequence is TGTGCCAGCAGTGAAGAAACGGCGGGTAATCAGCCCCAGCATTTT. It translates to CASSEETAGNQPQHF. This sequence joins TRBV2 and TRBJ1-5; D uncertain. The germline V and J ends were trimmed by 1 base and 4 bases, with 11 bases remaining between them. This CDR3 is 15 amino acids long. Germline assignment: CDR1 SNHLY and CDR2 FYNNEI.

The chain carries TRBV7-2 and TRBJ2-6; maybe TRBD1 (6 bases). Germline CDR1 is SGHTA and CDR2 is FQGNSA. The CDR3 sequence is 18 residues long. V lost 5 bases and J lost 0, with 17 bases in between. This CDR3 reads CASSPRQAPHSGANVLTF. CDR3 bases: TGTGCCAGCAGCCCACGACAGGCACCACACTCTGGGGCCAACGTCCTGACTTTC.